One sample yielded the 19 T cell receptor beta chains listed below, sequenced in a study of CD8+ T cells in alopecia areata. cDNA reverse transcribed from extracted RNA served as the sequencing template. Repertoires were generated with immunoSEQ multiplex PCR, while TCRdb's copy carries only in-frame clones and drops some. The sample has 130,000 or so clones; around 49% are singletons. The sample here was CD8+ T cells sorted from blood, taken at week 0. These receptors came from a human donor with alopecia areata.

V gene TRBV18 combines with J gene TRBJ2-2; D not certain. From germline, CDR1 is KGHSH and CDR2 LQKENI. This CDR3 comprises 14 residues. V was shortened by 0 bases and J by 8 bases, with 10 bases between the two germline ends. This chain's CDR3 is CASSPPRDGGELFF. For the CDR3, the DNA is TGTGCCAGCTCACCACCTAGGGATGGAGGGGAGCTGTTTTTT.

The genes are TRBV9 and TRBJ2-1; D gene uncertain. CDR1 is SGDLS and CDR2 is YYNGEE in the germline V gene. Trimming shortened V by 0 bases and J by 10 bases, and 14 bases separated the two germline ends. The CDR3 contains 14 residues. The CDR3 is CASSVGLVDGEQFF. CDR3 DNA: TGTGCCAGCAGCGTAGGTCTGGTAGACGGGGAGCAGTTCTTC.

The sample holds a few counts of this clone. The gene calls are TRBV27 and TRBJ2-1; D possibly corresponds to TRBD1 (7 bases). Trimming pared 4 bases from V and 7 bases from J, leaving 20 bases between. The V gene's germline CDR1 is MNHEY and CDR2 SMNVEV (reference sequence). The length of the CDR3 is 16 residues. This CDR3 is CASSSGGQGGWNEQFF. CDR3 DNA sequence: TGTGCCAGCAGTTCTGGGGGCCAGGGGGGTTGGAATGAGCAGTTCTTC.

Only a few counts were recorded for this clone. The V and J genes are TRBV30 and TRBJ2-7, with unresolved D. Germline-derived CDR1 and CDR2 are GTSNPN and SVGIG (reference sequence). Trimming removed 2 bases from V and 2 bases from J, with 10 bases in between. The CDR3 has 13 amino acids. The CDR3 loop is CAWSSDTTYEQYF. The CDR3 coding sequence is TGTGCCTGGAGTTCTGACACGACCTACGAGCAGTACTTC.

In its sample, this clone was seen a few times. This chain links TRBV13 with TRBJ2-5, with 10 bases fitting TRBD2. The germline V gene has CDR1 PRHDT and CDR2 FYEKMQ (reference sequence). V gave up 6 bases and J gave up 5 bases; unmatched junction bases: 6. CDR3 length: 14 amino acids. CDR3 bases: TGTGCCAGCAGACCTCGACTAGCGGGTGAGACCCAGTACTTC. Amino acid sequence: CASRPRLAGETQYF.

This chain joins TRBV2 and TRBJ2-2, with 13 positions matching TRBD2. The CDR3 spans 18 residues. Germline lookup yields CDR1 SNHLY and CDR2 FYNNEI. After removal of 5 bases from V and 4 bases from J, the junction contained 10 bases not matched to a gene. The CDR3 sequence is CASSPTSGGLGATGELFF. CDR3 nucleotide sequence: TGTGCCAGCAGTCCGACTAGCGGGGGGTTGGGTGCCACCGGGGAGCTGTTTTTT. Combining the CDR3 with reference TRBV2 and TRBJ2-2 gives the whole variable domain EPEVTQTPSHQVTQMGQEVILRCVPISNHLYFYWYRQILGQKVEFLVSFYNNEISEKSEIFDDQFSVERPDGSNFTLKIRSTKLEDSAMYFCASSPTSGGLGATGELFFGEGSRLTVL.

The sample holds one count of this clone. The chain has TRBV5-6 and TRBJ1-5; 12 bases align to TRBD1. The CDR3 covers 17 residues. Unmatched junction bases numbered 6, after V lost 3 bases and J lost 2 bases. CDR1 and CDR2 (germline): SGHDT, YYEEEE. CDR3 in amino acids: CASSSGQGARGNQPQHF. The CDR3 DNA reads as TGTGCCAGCAGCTCGGGACAGGGGGCGCGGGGCAATCAGCCCCAGCATTTT.

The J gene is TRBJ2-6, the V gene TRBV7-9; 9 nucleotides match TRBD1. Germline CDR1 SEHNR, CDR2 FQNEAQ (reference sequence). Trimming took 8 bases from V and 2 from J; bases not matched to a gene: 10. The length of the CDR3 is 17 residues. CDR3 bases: TGTGCCAGCGATAGGGACAGGGTAGTCCCTGGGGCCAACGTCCTGACTTTC. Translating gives CASDRDRVVPGANVLTF. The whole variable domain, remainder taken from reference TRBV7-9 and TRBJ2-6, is DTGVSQNPRHKITKRGQNVTFRCDPISEHNRLYWYRQTLGQGPEFLTYFQNEAQLEKSRLLSDRFSAERPKGSFSTLEIQRTEQGDSAMYLCASDRDRVVPGANVLTFGAGSRLTVL.

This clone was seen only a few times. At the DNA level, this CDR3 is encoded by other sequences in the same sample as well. This CDR3 is CSVVRNTEAFF. Here the CDR3 DNA reads TGCAGCGTTGTGAGGAACACTGAAGCTTTCTTT. The genes are TRBV29-1 and TRBJ1-1; D gene ambiguous. Per the germline V gene, CDR1 is SQVTM and CDR2 is ANQGSEA. V lost 4 bases, J lost 1 base, and 4 bases lay in between. This CDR3 spans 11 amino acids.

The CDR3 region has the DNA TGCGCCAGCAGCCAAGGGCCGGAAGAGACCCAGTACTTC. Protein product: CASSQGPEETQYF. The J gene is TRBJ2-5, the V gene TRBV4-3, with D hard to call. V lost 1 base to trimming and J lost 3 bases, with 6 bases between them. CDR1 and CDR2 from the germline V gene are LGHNA and YSLEER. The CDR3 length is 13 residues.

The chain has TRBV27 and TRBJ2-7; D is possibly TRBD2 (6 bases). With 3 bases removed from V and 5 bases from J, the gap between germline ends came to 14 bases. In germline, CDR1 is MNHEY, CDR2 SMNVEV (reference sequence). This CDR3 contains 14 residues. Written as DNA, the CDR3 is TGTGCCAGCAGTTTTGGAGGGAATATCAACGAGCAGTACTTC. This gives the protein CASSFGGNINEQYF.

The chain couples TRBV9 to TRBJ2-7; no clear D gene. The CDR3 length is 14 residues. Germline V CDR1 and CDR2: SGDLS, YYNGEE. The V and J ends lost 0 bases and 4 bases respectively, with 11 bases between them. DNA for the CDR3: TGTGCCAGCAGCGTAGTGCCCTCGTCGTACGAGCAGTACTTC. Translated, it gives CASSVVPSSYEQYF.

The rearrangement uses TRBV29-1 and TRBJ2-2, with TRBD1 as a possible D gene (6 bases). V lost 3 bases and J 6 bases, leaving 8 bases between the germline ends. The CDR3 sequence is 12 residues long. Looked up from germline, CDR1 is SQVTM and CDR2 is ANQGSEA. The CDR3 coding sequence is TGCAGCGTTGAGCCAGGGGCCGGGGAGCTGTTTTTT. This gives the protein CSVEPGAGELFF.

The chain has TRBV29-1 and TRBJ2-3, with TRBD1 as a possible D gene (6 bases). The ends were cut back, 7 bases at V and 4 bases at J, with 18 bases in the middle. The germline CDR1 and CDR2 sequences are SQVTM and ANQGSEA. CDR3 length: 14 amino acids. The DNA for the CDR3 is TGCAGCGCCCCCGACAGCTACAGGGCAGATACGCAGTATTTT. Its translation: CSAPDSYRADTQYF.

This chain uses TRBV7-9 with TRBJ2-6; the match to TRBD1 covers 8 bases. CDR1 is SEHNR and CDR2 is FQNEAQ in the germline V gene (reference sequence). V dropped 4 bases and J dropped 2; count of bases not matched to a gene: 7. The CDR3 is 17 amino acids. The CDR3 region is CASSSTGVPAGANVLTF. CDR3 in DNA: TGTGCCAGCAGCTCGACAGGGGTTCCTGCTGGGGCCAACGTCCTGACTTTC.

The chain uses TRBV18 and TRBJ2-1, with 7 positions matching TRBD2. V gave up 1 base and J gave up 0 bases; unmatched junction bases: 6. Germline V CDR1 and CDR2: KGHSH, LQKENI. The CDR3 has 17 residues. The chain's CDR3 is CASSPRSAGDSYNEQFF. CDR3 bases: TGTGCCAGCTCACCACGATCCGCGGGGGACTCCTACAATGAGCAGTTCTTC.

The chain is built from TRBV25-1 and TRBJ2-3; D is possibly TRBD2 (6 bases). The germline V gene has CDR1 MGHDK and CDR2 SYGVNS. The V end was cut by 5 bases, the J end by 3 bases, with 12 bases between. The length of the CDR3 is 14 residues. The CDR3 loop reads CASSWTEGTDTQYF. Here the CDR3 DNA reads TGTGCCAGCAGTTGGACGGAGGGGACAGATACGCAGTATTTT.

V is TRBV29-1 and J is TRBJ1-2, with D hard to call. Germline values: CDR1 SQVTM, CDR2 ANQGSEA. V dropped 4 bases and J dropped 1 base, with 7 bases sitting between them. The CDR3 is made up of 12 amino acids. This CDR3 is CSVGQDNYGYTF. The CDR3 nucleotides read TGCAGCGTTGGGCAGGATAACTATGGCTACACCTTC.

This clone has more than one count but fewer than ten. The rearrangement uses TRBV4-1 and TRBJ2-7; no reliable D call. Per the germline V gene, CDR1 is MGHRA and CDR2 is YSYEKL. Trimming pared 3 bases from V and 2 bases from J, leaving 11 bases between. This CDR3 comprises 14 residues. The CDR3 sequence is CASSHPTSPYEQYF. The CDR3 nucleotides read TGCGCCAGCAGCCACCCGACGAGCCCCTACGAGCAGTACTTC.